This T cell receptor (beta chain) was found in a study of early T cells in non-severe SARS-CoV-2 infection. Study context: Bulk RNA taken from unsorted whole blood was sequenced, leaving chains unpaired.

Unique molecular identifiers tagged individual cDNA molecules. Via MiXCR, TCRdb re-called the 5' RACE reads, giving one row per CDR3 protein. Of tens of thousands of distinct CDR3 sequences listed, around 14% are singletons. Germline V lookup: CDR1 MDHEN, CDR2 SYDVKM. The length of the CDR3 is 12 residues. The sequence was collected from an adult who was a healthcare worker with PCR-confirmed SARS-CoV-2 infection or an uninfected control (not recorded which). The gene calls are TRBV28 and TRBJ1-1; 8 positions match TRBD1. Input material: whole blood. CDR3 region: CGSQGVMPVAFF. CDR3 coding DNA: TGTGGCTCACAGGGGGTCATGCCGGTAGCTTTCTTT.